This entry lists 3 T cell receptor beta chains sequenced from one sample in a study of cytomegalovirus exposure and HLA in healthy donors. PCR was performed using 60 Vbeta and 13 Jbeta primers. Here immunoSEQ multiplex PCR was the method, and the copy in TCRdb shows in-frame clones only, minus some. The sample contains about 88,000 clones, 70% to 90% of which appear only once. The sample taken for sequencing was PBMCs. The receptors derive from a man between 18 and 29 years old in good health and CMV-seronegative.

CDR3 amino acids: CASSRSGTGGERGYTF. For the CDR3, the DNA is TGCGCCAGCAGCCGTTCCGGGACAGGGGGCGAACGAGGCTACACCTTC. The chain uses TRBV5-1 and TRBJ1-2; 12 bases map to TRBD1. Germline V CDR1 and CDR2: SGHRS, YFSETQ. V trimming: 4 bases; J trimming: 8 bases; junction bases outside the gene matches: 12. This CDR3 comprises 16 residues.

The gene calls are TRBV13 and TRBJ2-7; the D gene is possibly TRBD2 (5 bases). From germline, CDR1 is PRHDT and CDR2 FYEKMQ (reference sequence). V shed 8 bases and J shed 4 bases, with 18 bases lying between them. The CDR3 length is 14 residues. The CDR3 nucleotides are TGTGCCAGCGGCCCCCGGGATCCACTATACGAGCAGTACTTC. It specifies CASGPRDPLYEQYF.

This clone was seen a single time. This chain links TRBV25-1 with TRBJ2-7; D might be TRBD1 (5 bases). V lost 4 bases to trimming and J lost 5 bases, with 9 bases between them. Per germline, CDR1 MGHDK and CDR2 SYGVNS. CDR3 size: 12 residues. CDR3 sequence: CASSAGSNEQYF. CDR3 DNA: TGTGCCAGCAGTGCAGGGTCAAACGAGCAGTACTTC.